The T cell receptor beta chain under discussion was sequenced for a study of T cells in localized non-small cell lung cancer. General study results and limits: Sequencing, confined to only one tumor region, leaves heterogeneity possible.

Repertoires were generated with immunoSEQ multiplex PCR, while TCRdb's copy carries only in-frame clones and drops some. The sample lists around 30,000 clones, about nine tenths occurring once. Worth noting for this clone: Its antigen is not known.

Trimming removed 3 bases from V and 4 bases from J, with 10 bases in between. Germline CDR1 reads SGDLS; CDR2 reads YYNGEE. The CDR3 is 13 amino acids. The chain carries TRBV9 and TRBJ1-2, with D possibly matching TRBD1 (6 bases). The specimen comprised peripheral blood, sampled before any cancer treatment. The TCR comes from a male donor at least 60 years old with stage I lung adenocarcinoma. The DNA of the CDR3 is TGTGCCAGCAGCGAACAGGGAAGCTATGGCTACACCTTC. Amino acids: CASSEQGSYGYTF.